The sequence of this T cell receptor (beta chain) was determined in a study of Siglec-9 on CD8 T cells in melanoma (dated by TCRdb to the late 2010s). Context from the whole study: Siglec-9 expression on CD8+ T cells and the role of Siglec-9 in regulating T cells in the melanoma tumor microenvironment were investigated in the study. Study-level results and caveats: An effector memory CD8+ T-cell subset that appeared to accumulate within melanoma tumors was reported to be marked and regulated by Siglec-9.

Reading the germline V gene gives CDR1 SGHAT and CDR2 FQNNGV. The junction carries 8 bases between V and J, which are trimmed by 2 bases and 5 bases respectively. From the cysteine through the phenylalanine, the CDR3 covers 13 amino acids. Only the CDR3 region is kept as DNA, spanning 39 bases read in frame from base 1. As regards this clone: Its recognized antigen is unknown. No base quality values were provided; no much bigger clone lies one nucleotide off.

The library was produced with the immunoSEQ multiplex PCR assay. TCRdb retrieved this table from immuneACCESS and kept in-frame rearrangements only. Not all clones are present; in checked studies, unresolved V genes account for under half, and no reason is known for the remainder. The table for this sample lists 25,000 to 30,000 clones; 80% of them were counted only once. The top ten clones comprise approximately 5% of the sample. The source of this sequence is a human donor in good health. Sequencing was carried out using Siglec-9- CD8+ T cells sorted from blood. This specimen's cell subset or site label, interpreted: CD8 T cells lacking Siglec-9. In this chain, TRBV11-2 is recombined with TRBJ2-3; a tentative D call is TRBD2 (5 bases match). The CDR3 reads CASSLYRGDTQYF. The nucleotide sequence is given as TGTGCCAGCAGCTTATATCGGGGAGATACGCAGTATTTT.